This is a list of T cell receptor beta chains from one sample in a study of blood T cell repertoires in COVID-19. Only in-frame clones appear in the TCRdb table, and some are missing; sequencing was by immunoSEQ multiplex PCR. This sample has just over 650,000 clones, with around 90% found just once. The sample consisted of peripheral blood. The receptors originated from a woman aged 18-35 years with acute or convalescent COVID-19. Both conserved end residues are part of each CDR3. The order of the fields is D gene, clone size, V gene, J gene, CDR3 DNA, CDR3 protein. A D gene is named only where the DNA matches it firmly. Clone size is not always given. Where it is, it says once, few, many or a class for expanded clones.

>TRBD1|NA|TRBV4-2|TRBJ1-2
TGTGCCAGCAGCCAAGATGGGACCCGGGACAGGGGGCGGGGTGGCTACACCTTC
CASSQDGTRDRGRGGYTF
>NA|NA|TRBV28|TRBJ1-2
TGTGCCAGCAGTTTAATCCCATCCGCAGGGTCCCCCACCTTC
CASSLIPSAGSPTF
>NA|NA|TRBV2|TRBJ1-2
TGTGCCAGCAGTGAGACTCACTATGGCTACACCTTC
CASSETHYGYTF
>NA|once|TRBV5-1|TRBJ1-5
TGCGCCAGCAGCCCTACAGGGATAAGTAATCAGCCCCAGCATTTT
CASSPTGISNQPQHF
>NA|NA|TRBV25-1|TRBJ2-2
TGTGCCAGCAGTAGCGCTAGCTTCGGGGAGCTGTTTTTT
CASSSASFGELFF
>TRBD1|NA|TRBV7-9|TRBJ2-2
TGTGCCAGCACCATAGGGGGCGGTAACACCGGGGAGCTGTTTTTT
CASTIGGGNTGELFF
>NA|NA|TRBV5-5|TRBJ1-2
TGTGCCAGCAGGTTCACGGGAAACTATGGCTACACCTTC
CASRFTGNYGYTF
>TRBD2|NA|TRBV19|TRBJ2-7
TGTGCCAGTAGTATACACGGGGGGGCTTCCTACGAGCAGTACTTC
CASSIHGGASYEQYF
>TRBD1|NA|TRBV2|TRBJ2-7
TGTGCCAGTAGGGAGGGGACAGGGCCCCCATACGAGCAGTACTTC
CASREGTGPPYEQYF
>TRBD1|NA|TRBV7-9|TRBJ2-2
TGTGCCAGCAGCGCCCGACAGGGAAGGGAGCTGTTTTTT
CASSARQGRELFF
>NA|NA|TRBV19|TRBJ2-1
TGTGCCAGTAGCCGGGGACTGCTCTCTCAGAATGAGCAGTTCTTC
CASSRGLLSQNEQFF
>NA|NA|TRBV6-1|TRBJ1-3
TGTGCCAGCAGTGTAGAACAGGCTCCCTCTGGAAACACCATATATTTT
CASSVEQAPSGNTIYF
>NA|NA|TRBV6-5|TRBJ1-4
TGTGCCAGCAGTTACTCACGGGACACCAATGAAAAACTGTTTTTT
CASSYSRDTNEKLFF
>TRBD1|NA|TRBV11-2|TRBJ1-2
TGTGCCAGCAGCAGACAGGGTGGTGGCTATGGCTACACCTTC
CASSRQGGGYGYTF
>TRBD1|NA|TRBV9|TRBJ1-2
TGTGCCAGCAGCGCACGAGGGGGCGCGAACTATGGCTACACCTTC
CASSARGGANYGYTF
>NA|NA|TRBV12-5|TRBJ1-1
TGTGCTAGTGGTTTGTCCCTTGAAGCTTTCTTT
CASGLSLEAFF
>NA|NA|TRBV6-5|TRBJ2-3
TGTGCCAGCAGATACACAGATACGCAGTATTTT
CASRYTDTQYF